The rows below give T cell receptor beta chains drawn from one sample of a study of technical replicates of blood from a few donors. Method: immunoSEQ multiplex PCR; TCRdb's copy keeps in-frame clones and lacks some. This table has 74,000 or so clones, about 93% appearing once. Sequencing was performed on T cells isolated from PBMCs. These receptors were obtained from a human donor in good health. CDR3s include the opening cysteine and the closing phenylalanine or tryptophan. A D gene is named only where the DNA matches it firmly. A row's size may be missing; if present it is once, few, many or a size class.

V gene	clone size	D gene	J gene	CDR3 DNA	CDR3 protein
TRBV5-6	-	-	TRBJ2-1	TGTGCCAGCAGCTTGTATCAGGGCAATGAGCAGTTCTTC	CASSLYQGNEQFF
TRBV10-1	-	-	TRBJ2-3	TGCGCCAGCAGTGTGGTGGGGCTTAGCACAGATACGCAGTATTTT	CASSVVGLSTDTQYF
TRBV10-1	-	-	TRBJ2-3	TGCGCCAGCAGTGGATCGGGATCGGTCACAGATACGCAGTATTTT	CASSGSGSVTDTQYF
TRBV7-2	-	-	TRBJ1-1	TGTGCCAGCAGCTTGGCTGTAATGAACACTGAAGCTTTCTTT	CASSLAVMNTEAFF
TRBV10-2	-	-	TRBJ1-2	TGCGCCAGCAGTGAACCAAGAGGACAGACAGGAGGTGGCTACACCTTC	CASSEPRGQTGGGYTF
TRBV4-3	-	-	TRBJ2-7	TGCGCCAGCAGCCAAGAACTGCCAGCGGGCCTCTCCTACGAGCAGTACTTC	CASSQELPAGLSYEQYF
TRBV9	-	TRBD2	TRBJ2-7	TGTGCCAGCAGCGTAGGAGCGGGAGGAGCCGAGCAGTACTTC	CASSVGAGGAEQYF
TRBV13	-	-	TRBJ1-2	TGTGCCAGCAGCTTAGGCGGGGTTGTCGGCTACACCTTC	CASSLGGVVGYTF
TRBV4-3	-	-	TRBJ2-6	TGCGCCAGCAGCCAACAGGGGACTGGGGCCAACGTCCTGACTTTC	CASSQQGTGANVLTF
TRBV2	-	TRBD1	TRBJ1-5	TGTGCCAGCCTAGGGACAGGGGCTCAGCCCCAGCATTTT	CASLGTGAQPQHF
TRBV6-1	-	TRBD2	TRBJ2-5	TGTGCCAGCAGGAGCCTGGGACTAGTCCAAGAGACCCAGTACTTC	CASRSLGLVQETQYF
TRBV11-2	-	TRBD2	TRBJ2-1	TGTGCCAGCAGCTTAGGGGCTAGCGGGAGTACCGGCGAGCAGTTCTTC	CASSLGASGSTGEQFF
TRBV4-2	-	-	TRBJ1-2	TGTGCCAGCAGCCAAGGGGAAGGGGTCGTCTATGGCTACACCTTC	CASSQGEGVVYGYTF
TRBV7-3	-	TRBD2	TRBJ2-3	TGTGCCAGCAGCTTAAGGCTAGCGGGAGCTACAGATACGCAGTATTTT	CASSLRLAGATDTQYF
TRBV5-8	-	-	TRBJ1-2	TGTGCCAGCAGCTTTGGACAGTATGGCTACACCTTC	CASSFGQYGYTF
TRBV4-1	-	-	TRBJ2-7	TGCGCCAGCAGCCAAGAGAGACAGAGAACCTACGAGCAGTACTTC	CASSQERQRTYEQYF
TRBV5-6	-	TRBD1	TRBJ2-5	TGTGCCAGCAGCGCGTCGACAGGGTCAGAGACCCAGTACTTC	CASSASTGSETQYF
TRBV19	-	TRBD2	TRBJ2-3	TGTGCCAGTAGTCCCGGACTAGCGGGAGGCCACACAGATACGCAGTATTTT	CASSPGLAGGHTDTQYF
TRBV27	-	TRBD1	TRBJ2-2	TGTGCCAGCAGTATCCGGGACAGCGCCACCGGGGAGCTGTTTTTT	CASSIRDSATGELFF
TRBV5-6	-	-	TRBJ2-1	TGTGCCAGCAGCCTAGCAAACCACAATGAGCAGTTCTTC	CASSLANHNEQFF
TRBV30	-	TRBD2	TRBJ2-1	TGTGCCGGAGGGTCTGGGATAGCGGGAGTAACCGAGAATGAGCAGTTCTTC	CAGGSGIAGVTENEQFF
TRBV4-3	-	TRBD2	TRBJ2-2	TGCGCCAGCAGCCAAGATGGGGTACTAGCGGGAGAGGGGACCGGGGAGCTGTTTTTT	CASSQDGVLAGEGTGELFF
TRBV5-4	-	-	TRBJ1-1	TGTGCCAGCAGTCCCGTCGAGATCGGTTTCGCTGAAGCTTTCTTT	CASSPVEIGFAEAFF
TRBV4-1	-	TRBD1	TRBJ1-4	TGCGCCAGCAGCCGACAGGGGGCTAATGAAAAACTGTTTTTT	CASSRQGANEKLFF
TRBV2	-	-	TRBJ1-2	TGTGCCAGCAGTGAAGGGGGCGAGCCCTATGGCTACACCTTC	CASSEGGEPYGYTF
TRBV27	once	-	TRBJ2-6	TGTGCCAGTACCAGCTCTGGGGCCAACGTCCTGACTTTC	CASTSSGANVLTF
TRBV4-1	-	-	TRBJ2-7	TGCGCCAGCAGCCGGGGGAATTCGGGGGACGAGCAGTACTTC	CASSRGNSGDEQYF
TRBV7-6	-	TRBD1	TRBJ2-7	TGTGCCAGCAGCTCCTCAGGACCGGGACAGGGTATCTACGAGCAGTACTTC	CASSSSGPGQGIYEQYF
TRBV2	-	TRBD1	TRBJ2-2	TGTGCCAGCAGTGCGTCGGACAGGGGGAGGAGAGGCACCGGGGAGCTGTTTTTT	CASSASDRGRRGTGELFF
TRBV2	-	-	TRBJ2-7	TGTGCCAGCGGCAGGGGACCCTACGAGCAGTACTTC	CASGRGPYEQYF
TRBV9	-	TRBD1	TRBJ2-1	TGTGCCAGCAGCTTCAGGACAGGGGGGAACAATGAGCAGTTCTTC	CASSFRTGGNNEQFF
TRBV15	-	TRBD1	TRBJ1-3	TGTGCCACCAGCGAGACAGGGATAGGAAACACCATATATTTT	CATSETGIGNTIYF
TRBV4-3	-	TRBD1	TRBJ2-1	TGCGCCAGCAGCCCCGGGACAGGAGAGCGGGAGCAGTTCTTC	CASSPGTGEREQFF
TRBV28	once	-	TRBJ1-4	TGTGCCAGCAGTTTATTGGTGGGGGCCGTTGAAAAACTGTTTTTT	CASSLLVGAVEKLFF
TRBV5-6	-	TRBD1	TRBJ1-4	TGTGCCAGCAGCTCAGGACAGGGTACTAATGAAAAACTGTTTTTT	CASSSGQGTNEKLFF
TRBV27	-	-	TRBJ2-7	TGTGCCAGCAGTTTATGGGGCACAGGGTCCGAGCAGTACTTC	CASSLWGTGSEQYF
TRBV6-5	-	TRBD1	TRBJ2-5	TGTGCCAGCAGCGCGAGGGGGCTCGGGGTCCAGTACTTC	CASSARGLGVQYF
TRBV18	-	-	TRBJ1-5	TGTGCCAGCTCACCGACAGGTAGGGGCAATCAGCCCCAGCATTTT	CASSPTGRGNQPQHF
TRBV19	-	-	TRBJ2-7	TGTGCCAGTAGTCCGCAAGATGCCGGGGTCGAGCAGTACTTC	CASSPQDAGVEQYF
TRBV18	-	-	TRBJ2-7	TGTGCCAGCTCACCTCTGAGCTACGAGCAGTACTTC	CASSPLSYEQYF
TRBV11-3	-	-	TRBJ2-1	TGTGCCAGCAGTAAACCTGACACCACCAGAATGGATGAGCAGTTCTTC	CASSKPDTTRMDEQFF
TRBV7-2	-	TRBD2	TRBJ2-7	TGTGCCAGCAGCTATAGCGGGAGATCCGAGCAGTACTTC	CASSYSGRSEQYF
TRBV18	-	-	TRBJ2-7	TGTGCCAGCTCACCAGCCCAGACAGGTGTCTACGAGCAGTACTTC	CASSPAQTGVYEQYF
TRBV27	once	-	TRBJ2-7	TGTGCCAGCAGTTTTGCCAGGGGACGCGAGCAGTACTTC	CASSFARGREQYF
TRBV19	-	TRBD1	TRBJ1-2	TGTGCCAGTAAATGGCAGGGGGCAGGTGGCTACACCTTC	CASKWQGAGGYTF
TRBV5-8	-	TRBD2	TRBJ2-1	TGTGCCAGCAGCCGGACTAGCGTCTACAATGAGCAGTTCTTC	CASSRTSVYNEQFF
TRBV30	-	TRBD1	TRBJ1-1	TGTGCCTGGCGTTTCAGGGGGGAAGCTTTCTTT	CAWRFRGEAFF
TRBV30	-	-	TRBJ2-3	TGTGCCTGCGTTGGGTGGCTCACGGGGATCACAGATACGCAGTATTTT	CACVGWLTGITDTQYF
TRBV27	-	-	TRBJ1-5	TGTGCCAGCAGTATTACAGGGAGCAATCAGCCCCAGCATTTT	CASSITGSNQPQHF
TRBV13	-	-	TRBJ2-7	TGTGCCAGCAGCTTGGAGACGCTATCAAGCTCCTACGAGCAGTACTTC	CASSLETLSSSYEQYF
TRBV27	once	TRBD1	TRBJ1-1	TGTGCCAGCAGTTGGGACAGGGGGGGCACTGAAGCTTTCTTT	CASSWDRGGTEAFF